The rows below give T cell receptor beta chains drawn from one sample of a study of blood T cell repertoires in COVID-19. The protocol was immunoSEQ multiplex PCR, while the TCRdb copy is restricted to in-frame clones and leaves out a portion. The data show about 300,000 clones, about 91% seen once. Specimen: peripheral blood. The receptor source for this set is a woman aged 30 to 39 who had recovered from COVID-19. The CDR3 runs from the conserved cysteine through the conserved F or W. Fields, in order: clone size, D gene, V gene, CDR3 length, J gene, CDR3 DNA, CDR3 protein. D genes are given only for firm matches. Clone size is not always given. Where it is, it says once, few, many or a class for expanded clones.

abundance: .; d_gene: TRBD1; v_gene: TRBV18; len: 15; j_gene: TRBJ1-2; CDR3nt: TGTGCCAGCTCACTTCAGACAGGGGTACGGTATGGCTACACCTTC; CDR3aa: CASSLQTGVRYGYTF
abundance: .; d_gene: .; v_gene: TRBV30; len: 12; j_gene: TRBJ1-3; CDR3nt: TGTGCCTGGACCCTCGTGGGAAACACCATATATTTT; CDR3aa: CAWTLVGNTIYF
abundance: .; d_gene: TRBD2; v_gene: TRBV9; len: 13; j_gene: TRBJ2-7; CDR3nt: TGTGCCAGCAGCCCGGGGGGGTACTACGAGCAGTACTTC; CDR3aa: CASSPGGYYEQYF
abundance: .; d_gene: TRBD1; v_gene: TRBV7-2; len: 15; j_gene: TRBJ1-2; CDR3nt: TGTGCCAGCAGCTTCTCGGGACAGGGGTGGGATGGCTACACCTTC; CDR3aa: CASSFSGQGWDGYTF
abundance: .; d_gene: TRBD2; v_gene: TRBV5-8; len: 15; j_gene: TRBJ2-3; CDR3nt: TGTGCCAGCACCTACCCGGGACTAGGCACAGATACGCAGTATTTT; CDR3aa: CASTYPGLGTDTQYF
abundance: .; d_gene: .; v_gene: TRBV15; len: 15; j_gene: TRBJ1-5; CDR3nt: TGTGCCACCAGCAGAGCCAGCGGTATGAATCAGCCCCAGCATTTT; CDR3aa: CATSRASGMNQPQHF
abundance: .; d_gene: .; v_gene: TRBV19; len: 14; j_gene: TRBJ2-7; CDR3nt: TGTGCCAGTAGCCCCCTTGGGCAACCCTACGAGCAGTACTTC; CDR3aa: CASSPLGQPYEQYF
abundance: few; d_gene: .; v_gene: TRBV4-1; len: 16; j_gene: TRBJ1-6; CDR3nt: TGCGCCAGCAGCCGAGCAACTAGCTCCTATAATTCACCCCTCCACTTT; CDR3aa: CASSRATSSYNSPLHF
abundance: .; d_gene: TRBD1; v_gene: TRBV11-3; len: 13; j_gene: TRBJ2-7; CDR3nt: TGTGCCAGCAGCCCGGACAGGGGAGGCGAGCAGTACTTC; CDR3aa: CASSPDRGGEQYF
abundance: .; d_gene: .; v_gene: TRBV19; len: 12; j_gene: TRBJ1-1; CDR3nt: TGTGCCAGTAGTATTGATGGGCCTGAAGCTTTCTTT; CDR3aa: CASSIDGPEAFF
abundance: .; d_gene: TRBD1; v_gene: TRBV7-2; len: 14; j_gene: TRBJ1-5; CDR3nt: TGTGCCAGCAGCCTGGGGACAGGGGACCAGCCCCAGCATTTT; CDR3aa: CASSLGTGDQPQHF
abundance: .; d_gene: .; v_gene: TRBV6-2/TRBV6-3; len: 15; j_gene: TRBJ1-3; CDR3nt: TGTGCCAGCAGTTACTCTGGCGGCTCTGGAAACACCATATATTTT; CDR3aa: CASSYSGGSGNTIYF
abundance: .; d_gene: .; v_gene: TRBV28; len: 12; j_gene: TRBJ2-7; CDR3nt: TGTGCCAGCAGTTTAGACAGTCTCGAGCAGTACTTC; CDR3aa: CASSLDSLEQYF
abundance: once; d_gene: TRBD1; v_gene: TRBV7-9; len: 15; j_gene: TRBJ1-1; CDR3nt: TGTGCCAGCAGTCTCACGGACAGGGGGCCCACTGAAGCTTTCTTT; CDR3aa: CASSLTDRGPTEAFF
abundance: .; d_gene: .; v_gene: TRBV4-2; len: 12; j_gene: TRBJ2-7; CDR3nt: TGTGCCAGCAGCCCCGGGGAGTACGAGCAGTACTTC; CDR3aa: CASSPGEYEQYF
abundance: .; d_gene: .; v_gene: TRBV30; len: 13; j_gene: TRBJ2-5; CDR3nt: TGTGCCTGGAGTGCGGCAACGGGGGAGACCCAGTACTTC; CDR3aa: CAWSAATGETQYF
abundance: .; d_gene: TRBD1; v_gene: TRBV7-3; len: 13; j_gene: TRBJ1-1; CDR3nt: TGTGCCAGCAGCTCAGGGGGGAGCACTGAAGCTTTCTTT; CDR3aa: CASSSGGSTEAFF
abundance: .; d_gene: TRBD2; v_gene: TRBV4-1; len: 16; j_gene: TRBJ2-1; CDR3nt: TGCGCCAGCAGCCACCCGGGACTAGCGGTAACGGATGAGCAGTTCTTC; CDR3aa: CASSHPGLAVTDEQFF
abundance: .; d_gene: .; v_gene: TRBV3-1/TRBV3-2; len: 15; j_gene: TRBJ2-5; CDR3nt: TGTGCCAGCAGCCAAGATAGAGGGCGACAAGAGACCCAGTACTTC; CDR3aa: CASSQDRGRQETQYF
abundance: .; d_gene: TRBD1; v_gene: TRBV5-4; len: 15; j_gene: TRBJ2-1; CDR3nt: TGTGCCACCAGACGCCAGACAGGGGAGCACAATGAGCAGTTCTTC; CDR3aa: CATRRQTGEHNEQFF
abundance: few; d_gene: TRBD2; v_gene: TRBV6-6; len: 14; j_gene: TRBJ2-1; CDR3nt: TGTGCCAGCGCCGGGGGGACCTCCTACAATGAGCAGTTCTTC; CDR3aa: CASAGGTSYNEQFF
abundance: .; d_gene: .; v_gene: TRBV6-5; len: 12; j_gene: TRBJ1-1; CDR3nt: TGTGCCAGCAGTTTCAGGAACACTGAAGCTTTCTTT; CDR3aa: CASSFRNTEAFF
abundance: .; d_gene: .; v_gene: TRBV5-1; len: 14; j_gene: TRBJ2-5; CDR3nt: TGCGCCAGCAGCGTGGTTGCAGCGAAAGAGACCCAGTACTTC; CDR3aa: CASSVVAAKETQYF
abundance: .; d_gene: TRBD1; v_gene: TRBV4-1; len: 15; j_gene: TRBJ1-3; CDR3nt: TGCGCCAGCAGCCAGGCCGGGACAGGAGGAAACACCATATATTTT; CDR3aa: CASSQAGTGGNTIYF
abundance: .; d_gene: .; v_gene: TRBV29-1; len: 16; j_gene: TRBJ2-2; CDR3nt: TGCAGCGTTGGGGGCCGACAGACTGCGAACACCGGGGAGCTGTTTTTT; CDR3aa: CSVGGRQTANTGELFF
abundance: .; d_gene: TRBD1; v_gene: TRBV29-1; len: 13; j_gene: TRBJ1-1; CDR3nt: TGCAGCGTTTCCGACAGGGGGCTCACTGAAGCTTTCTTT; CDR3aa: CSVSDRGLTEAFF
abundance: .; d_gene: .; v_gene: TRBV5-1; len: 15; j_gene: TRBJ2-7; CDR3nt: TGCGCCAGCAGCTTGCAGGGAACCGAAGCCTACGAGCAGTACTTC; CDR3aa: CASSLQGTEAYEQYF
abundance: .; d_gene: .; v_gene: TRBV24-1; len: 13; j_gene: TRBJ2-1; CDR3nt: TGTGCCACCAGTGATTCGGTGGTGGATGAGCAGTTCTTC; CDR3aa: CATSDSVVDEQFF